This T cell receptor beta chain was observed in a study of identical twins. Broader study findings: Partial confounding of zero-insertion analyses by invariant MAIT and iNKT cells was possible. Some out-of-frame alpha sequences were shared by twins, and these showed excess low generation probability. Without tracking the same donors, conclusions rested on cross-sectional statistical analysis.

TCRdb recomputed calls from the 5' RACE reads with MiXCR, one row per CDR3 protein. The top ten hold under 0.35% of the sample, which has about 1.7 million distinct CDR3 sequences, roughly a third seen once. About this clonotype itself: Its specificity is not known.

All donors were healthy, and all were Caucasian. CDR3 length: 15 residues. V was clipped by 2 bases and J by 2 bases, with 13 bases between them. Looked up from germline, CDR1 is MNHEY and CDR2 is SMNVEV (reference sequence). The sequenced sample was cord blood. The TCR originated in a newborn girl in good health. The J gene is TRBJ2-7, the V gene TRBV27; no definite D call. The CDR3 DNA reads as TGTGCCAGCAGTTTAATACCCTCAACCCCCTACGAGCAGTACTTC. It specifies CASSLIPSTPYEQYF.